The 10 T cell receptor beta chains below all came from one sample that was sequenced in a study of blood T cell repertoires in COVID-19. Here immunoSEQ multiplex PCR was the method, and the copy in TCRdb shows in-frame clones only, minus some. In the table there are 150,000 to 200,000 clones, over 75% of which are singletons. The specimen sequenced was peripheral blood. These TCRs come from a woman between 65 and 79 years old with acute or convalescent COVID-19.

The chain combines TRBV4-2 with TRBJ1-2; TRBD1 might be the D (6 bases). V was trimmed by 6 bases and J by 6 bases, leaving 17 bases between them. The germline gives CDR1 LGHNA, CDR2 YNFKEQ. The CDR3 has 14 amino acids. In DNA form, the CDR3 reads TGTGCCAGCAGTCTAGAGTGGGGGGGCGATGGCTACACCTTC. The encoded protein is CASSLEWGGDGYTF.

Only a few counts were recorded for this clone. This chain uses TRBV5-1 with TRBJ2-7, with 9 bases fitting TRBD1. Germline CDR1 SGHRS, CDR2 YFSETQ. V gave up 4 bases and J gave up 5 bases; unmatched junction bases: 13. This CDR3 spans 16 amino acids. The CDR3 DNA sequence: TGCGCCAGCAGCCTTACTACCCCGGGACAGGGCGACGAGCAGTACTTC. Translated, it gives CASSLTTPGQGDEQYF.

The chain has TRBV2 and TRBJ1-6; possibly TRBD1 for D (5 bases). This CDR3 is built from 12 residues. Per the germline V gene, CDR1 is SNHLY and CDR2 is FYNNEI. Trimming removed 9 bases from V and 10 bases from J, with 13 bases in between. The CDR3 DNA sequence: TGTGCCAGTTCCGGGGGAAGATCACCCCTCCACTTT. This sequence encodes CASSGGRSPLHF.

This chain connects TRBV5-1 to TRBJ1-1, with 7 bases aligning to TRBD1. The V and J ends lost 0 bases and 7 bases, in that order; junction bases with no gene match: 9. Germline V gene lookup returns CDR1 SGHRS and CDR2 YFSETQ. This CDR3 region has 15 residues. The CDR3 DNA reads as TGCGCCAGCAGCTTGGAGGGGGCGCGCGGCCGTGAAGCTTTCTTT. Amino acids: CASSLEGARGREAFF. Using reference TRBV5-1 and TRBJ1-1 for the parts outside the CDR3, the full variable domain is KAGVTQTPRYLIKTRGQQVTLSCSPISGHRSVSWYQQTPGQGLQFLFEYFSETQRNKGNFPGRFSGRQFSNSRSEMNVSTLELGDSALYLCASSLEGARGREAFFGQGTRLTVV.

V gene TRBV7-2 combines with J gene TRBJ2-1; the match to TRBD1 covers 10 bases. CDR1 SGHTA and CDR2 FQGNSA come from the germline V gene. CDR3 length equals 15 residues. Germline trimming cut 5 bases from V and 9 bases from J; bases unmatched to any gene: 10. The CDR3 DNA reads TGTGCCAGCAGCGTGTCCGGGACAGGGGCCGGTGAGCAGTTCTTC. Amino acid sequence: CASSVSGTGAGEQFF. The variable domain in full, with the rest retrieved from reference TRBV7-2 and TRBJ2-1, is GAGVSQSPSNKVTEKGKDVELRCDPISGHTALYWYRQSLGQGLEFLIYFQGNSAPDKSGLPSDRFSAERTGGSVSTLTIQRTQQEDSAVYLCASSVSGTGAGEQFFGPGTRLTVL.

The V call is TRBV6-4, the J call TRBJ1-4, with D uncertain. Germline V gives CDR1 MRHNA, CDR2 SNTAGT. CDR3 length: 17 residues. Between the trimmed V and J ends, which lost 7 bases and 0 bases, there was a span of 18 bases. CDR3 in amino acids: CASMPTRSRATNEKLFF. CDR3 DNA sequence: TGTGCCAGCATGCCAACTAGGTCAAGGGCAACTAATGAAAAACTGTTTTTT.

The chain carries TRBV7-8 and TRBJ1-5; D is possibly TRBD1 (6 bases). Germline CDR1 and CDR2: SGHVS and FQNEAQ. The CDR3 spans 15 residues. V dropped 7 bases and J dropped 3 bases, with 16 bases sitting between them. CDR3 loop: CASTLGARDNQPQHF. CDR3 nucleotides: TGTGCCAGCACCCTGGGGGCTAGGGACAATCAGCCCCAGCATTTT.

V gene TRBV5-6 combines with J gene TRBJ1-6, with no clear D. Trimming removed 1 base from V and 10 bases from J, with 12 bases in between. Germline CDR1 SGHDT, CDR2 YYEEEE. This CDR3 comprises 14 residues. Written as DNA, the CDR3 is TGTGCCAGCAGCTTGATTCACGGAGGGTCACCCCTCCACTTT. Amino acids: CASSLIHGGSPLHF. The full variable domain, with the rest looked up from reference TRBV5-6 and TRBJ1-6, is DAGVTQSPTHLIKTRGQQVTLRCSPKSGHDTVSWYQQALGQGPQFIFQYYEEEERQRGNFPDRFSGHQFPNYSSELNVNALLLGDSALYLCASSLIHGGSPLHFGNGTRLTVT.

The chain carries TRBV7-3 and TRBJ2-2; TRBD2 agrees at 8 bases. J lost 6 bases, V lost 4 bases, and 10 bases had no gene match. Germline CDR1 reads SGHTA; CDR2 reads FQGTGA. This CDR3 comprises 16 residues. The CDR3 nucleotides read TGTGCCAGCAGCTGGGTAGCGGGATCGAAAGCCGGGGAGCTGTTTTTT. This translates into CASSWVAGSKAGELFF.

This clone appeared once. The chain is built from TRBV4-1 and TRBJ2-2; 7 nucleotides align to TRBD1. The junction had 8 bases not matched to a gene; V was cut back by 4 bases and J by 3 bases. Germline V lookup: CDR1 MGHRA, CDR2 YSYEKL. The CDR3 totals 16 residues. The CDR3 bases are TGCGCCAGCAGCCGAACAGGGGTCCTACACACCGGGGAGCTGTTTTTT. Protein product: CASSRTGVLHTGELFF.